This T cell receptor beta chain was identified during a study of T-cell reconstitution after alpha-beta-depleted transplantation in children (dated by TCRdb to 2016 to 2017). The study in broad terms: T-cell immune reconstitution after TCRalphabeta/CD19-depleted allogeneic hematopoietic cell transplantation in children was quantitatively tracked in the study by means of TCR repertoire profiling.

From its cysteine to its phenylalanine, the CDR3 spans 13 amino acids. CDR3 DNA is the only sequence kept; it has 39 bases, read in frame from the first base. Here V drops 8 bases and J drops 5 bases, and the junction holds 5 bases not matched to any gene. The library was obtained by PCR. Sequencing relied on an Illumina HiSeq 2500. TCR library preparation used molecular barcoding, with unique molecular identifiers applied to normalize quantification of the TCRbeta repertoire. The public reads were run again by TCRdb, first through fastp at Q25 and then through MiXCR, and only productive beta chains were kept. For every CDR3 protein sequence, its rows merge into one entry that carries the most common genes and DNA. Across this sample there are about 610,000 distinct CDR3 sequences, with about 10% seen only once. About 4% of the sample is taken by the ten largest. There are a few counts of this clonotype. It has no known antigen specificity. No much larger clone is present one base from it, and per-base qualities are unavailable.

The sample was PBMCs from the stem cell graft donor, taken from the stem cell graft. The receptor was derived from a human donor who donated a stem cell graft to a child with acute myeloid leukemia. The chain couples TRBV12-3 or TRBV12-4 to TRBJ2-2, with TRBD2 identical over 7 junction bases. The CDR3 region has the sequence CASLTSQTGELFF. The DNA is as follows: TGTGCCAGCCTGACTAGCCAGACCGGGGAGCTGTTTTTT.